Below, 21 T cell receptor beta chains from the same sample are listed, as sequenced in a study of T-cell memory formation after mild COVID-19. TCRdb reprocessed the 5' RACE reads with MiXCR, giving one entry per CDR3 protein. This sample has 550,000 to 600,000 distinct CDR3 sequences, with 20% to 25% found just once. Material: PBMCs or a T cell subset sorted from them (not recorded which). The receptor source for this set is an adult woman who had mild COVID-19 (a few samples of this study predate the infection). Cell type and time point are not known.

The chain recombines TRBV20-1 with TRBJ1-2, with a weak D call TRBD1 (6 bases). Germline V gene sequence: CDR1 DFQATT, CDR2 SNEGSKA (reference sequence). Trimming stripped 3 bases from V and 5 bases from J, with 7 bases between. The CDR3 extends over 11 amino acids. The chain's CDR3 is CSARQGYGYTF. CDR3 DNA: TGCAGTGCTAGGCAGGGGTATGGCTACACCTTC.

This clonotype was seen ten or more times. The rearrangement uses TRBV12-3 or TRBV12-4 and TRBJ1-3; possibly TRBD1 for D (6 bases). V gave up 6 bases and J gave up 0 bases, with 9 bases separating them. This CDR3 has 14 amino acids. The CDR3 nucleotides read TGTGCCAGCAGAGAAGGGGGCTCTGGAAACACCATATATTTT. Amino acids: CASREGGSGNTIYF.

The chain employs TRBV14 and TRBJ2-2; D could derive from TRBD1 or TRBD2 (5 bases each). CDR1 and CDR2 from the germline V gene are SGHDN and FVKESK. V was shortened by 5 bases and J by 4 bases, with 11 bases between the two germline ends. The length of the CDR3 is 14 residues. CDR3 nucleotide sequence: TGTGCCAGCAGCAAGTTTGGGGGCACCGGGGAGCTGTTTTTT. It codes for CASSKFGGTGELFF. The full variable domain, completed using reference TRBV14 and TRBJ2-2, is EAGVTQFPSHSVIEKGQTVTLRCDPISGHDNLYWYRRVMGKEIKFLLHFVKESKQDESGMPNNRFLAERTGGTYSTLKVQPAELEDSGVYFCASSKFGGTGELFFGEGSRLTVL.

The rearrangement uses TRBV29-1 and TRBJ2-5; D call uncertain. The length of the CDR3 is 12 residues. Trimming stripped 4 bases from V and 1 base from J, with 7 bases between. Germline lookup yields CDR1 SQVTM and CDR2 ANQGSEA. The CDR3 DNA reads as TGCAGCGTTGGGGCGCGCCAAGAGACCCAGTACTTC. It yields the protein CSVGARQETQYF.

The chain employs TRBV15 and TRBJ2-7; 7 bases match TRBD1. CDR1 LNHNV and CDR2 YYDKDF come from the germline V gene (reference sequence). V lost 2 bases, J lost 6 bases, and 4 bases stayed unmatched. This CDR3 has 13 residues. This CDR3 is CATSRNRGSEQYF. The CDR3 nucleotides are TGTGCCACCAGCAGAAACAGGGGAAGCGAGCAGTACTTC.

This chain joins TRBV5-6 and TRBJ2-2; 9 bases line up with TRBD1. The CDR3 is made up of 18 amino acids. J was trimmed by 2 bases and V by 1 base; bases with no gene match: 9. Germline CDR1 is SGHDT and CDR2 is YYEEEE. CDR3 nucleotide sequence: TGTGCCAGCAGCTTGTATCTAGGACAGGGGCCAAACACCGGGGAGCTGTTTTTT. Encoded protein: CASSLYLGQGPNTGELFF.

The genes are TRBV24-1 and TRBJ2-1; 7 bases match TRBD2. The CDR3 contains 15 residues. Germline V gives CDR1 KGHDR, CDR2 SFDVKD. Trimming took 3 bases from V and 8 from J; bases not matched to a gene: 9. CDR3 loop: CATSDPRTRSYEQFF. The CDR3 nucleotides are TGTGCCACCAGTGATCCGAGGACTAGGTCCTATGAGCAGTTCTTC.

The sample holds a few counts of this clonotype. At one end, the junction sequence differs from germline, possibly due to a read error. CDR3 protein: CASRIGQGETGQPQHF. The CDR3 DNA reads TGTGCCAGTAGGATAGGACAGGGGGAGACCGGGCAGCCCCAGCATTTT. The chain couples TRBV19 to TRBJ1-5, with 10 positions matching TRBD1. The CDR3 spans 16 residues. CDR1 is LNHDA and CDR2 is SQIVND in the germline V gene (reference sequence).

V gene TRBV4-3 combines with J gene TRBJ1-2; D possibly corresponds to TRBD1 (6 bases). The ends were cut back, 3 bases at V and 3 bases at J, with 11 bases in the middle. Germline CDR1 LGHNA, CDR2 YSLEER. This CDR3 has 14 amino acids. CDR3: CASSQDRRYYGYTF. CDR3 in DNA: TGCGCCAGCAGCCAGGACAGAAGGTACTATGGCTACACCTTC.

J is TRBJ1-5 and V is TRBV19; the D gene is possibly TRBD1 (6 bases). Germline lookup yields CDR1 LNHDA and CDR2 SQIVND (reference sequence). The CDR3 sequence is 11 residues long. The CDR3 loop is CAGGASEPQHF. CDR3 nucleotides: TGTGCGGGGGGGGCGAGTGAGCCCCAGCATTTT.

The rearrangement uses TRBV30 and TRBJ2-7; D is unclear. V lost 2 bases to trimming and J lost 3 bases, with 11 bases between them. CDR3 length: 13 amino acids. Germline CDR1 GTSNPN, CDR2 SVGIG (reference sequence). The CDR3 loop is CAWSPEKYYEQYF. The CDR3 nucleotides read TGTGCCTGGAGTCCGGAAAAGTACTACGAGCAGTACTTC.

This sequence joins TRBV30 and TRBJ1-5, with D unclear. The germline gives CDR1 GTSNPN, CDR2 SVGIG (reference sequence). This CDR3 region has 12 residues. Trimming left V 1 base short and J 2 bases short, with 3 bases between. CDR3 sequence reads: CAWSEGNQPQHF. The DNA of the CDR3 is TGTGCCTGGAGTGAGGGCAATCAGCCCCAGCATTTT. The entire variable domain, with the rest obtained from reference TRBV30 and TRBJ1-5, is as follows: SQTIHQWPATLVQPVGSPLSLECTVEGTSNPNLYWYRQAAGRGLQLLFYSVGIGQISSEVPQNLSASRPQDRQFILSSKKLLLSDSGFYLCAWSEGNQPQHFGDGTRLSIL.

The DNA of the CDR3 is TGTGCCACCAGCAGGGGTCAGGGATTAATAGGTGAAGCTTTCTTT. Residues: CATSRGQGLIGEAFF. The chain employs TRBV15 and TRBJ1-1, with D maybe TRBD1 (5 bases). Deletions cut 3 bases from V and 7 bases from J, with 18 bases between. This CDR3 contains 15 residues. Germline V gene lookup returns CDR1 LNHNV and CDR2 YYDKDF (reference sequence).

This clonotype showed up just a few times. J is TRBJ2-7 and V is TRBV4-3, with D possibly matching TRBD1 (5 bases). V lost 1 base, J lost 2 bases, and 12 bases lay in between. This CDR3 has 15 residues. Per the germline V gene, CDR1 is LGHNA and CDR2 is YSLEER. CDR3 in amino acids: CASSQGGPGPYEQYF. The CDR3 coding sequence is TGCGCCAGCAGCCAAGGGGGCCCCGGTCCCTACGAGCAGTACTTC.

The chain couples TRBV5-4 to TRBJ2-1; the D is unclear. V lost 10 bases to trimming and J lost 5 bases, with 16 bases between them. The CDR3 is 13 residues long. Per the germline V gene, CDR1 is SGHNT and CDR2 is YYREEE (reference sequence). DNA for the CDR3: TGTGCCTTGCAAGGTTCATCGGACAATGAGCAGTTCTTC. This gives the protein CALQGSSDNEQFF.

This clonotype was recorded a few times. The rearrangement joins TRBV7-9 to TRBJ2-5; D ambiguous. The germline V and J ends were trimmed by 0 bases and 2 bases, with 10 bases remaining between them. The CDR3 loop spans 15 amino acids. Per germline, CDR1 SEHNR and CDR2 FQNEAQ (reference sequence). CDR3 sequence (DNA): TGTGCCAGCAGCTTAGCCCCCCAGCAACAAGAGACCCAGTACTTC. This translates into CASSLAPQQQETQYF.

This clonotype was detected a few times. The V call is TRBV7-2, the J call TRBJ1-1; 7 positions match TRBD1. After removal of 7 bases from V and 1 base from J, the junction contained 6 bases not matched to a gene. The CDR3 has 14 residues. Germline CDR1 reads SGHTA; CDR2 reads FQGNSA. The chain's CDR3 is CASTMRTGNTEAFF. Written as DNA, the CDR3 is TGTGCCAGCACCATGAGGACAGGGAACACTGAAGCTTTCTTT.

This clonotype has only a few counts. The chain employs TRBV7-9 and TRBJ2-1; D perhaps matches TRBD1 (5 bases). V dropped 1 base and J dropped 14 bases, with 15 bases sitting between them. Germline loops: CDR1 SEHNR, CDR2 FQNEAQ (reference sequence). The CDR3 sequence is 13 residues long. The CDR3 sequence: CASSLGPDTEKFF. The CDR3 DNA reads TGTGCCAGCAGCTTAGGTCCGGACACCGAAAAGTTCTTC.

The J gene is TRBJ2-5, the V gene TRBV13, with 9 bases identical to TRBD2. In germline, CDR1 is PRHDT, CDR2 FYEKMQ (reference sequence). J lost 1 base, V lost 5 bases, and 8 bases had no gene match. This CDR3 has 16 residues. The CDR3 DNA follows: TGTGCCAGCAGCCTCTCCCTAGCGGGGTCCCAAGAGACCCAGTACTTC. Amino acid sequence: CASSLSLAGSQETQYF.

This clonotype was counted only a few times. The rearrangement uses TRBV9 and TRBJ2-2; 7 nucleotides line up with TRBD2. The J segment lost 4 bases and the V segment lost 5 bases, leaving 8 bases of the junction unmatched. The CDR3 contains 15 residues. Germline CDR1 reads SGDLS; CDR2 reads YYNGEE. CDR3 DNA sequence: TGTGCCAGCAGAGAGGCGGAGCGGGGCACCGGGGAGCTGTTTTTT. Its translation is CASREAERGTGELFF. The full variable domain, with the rest looked up from reference TRBV9 and TRBJ2-2, is DSGVTQTPKHLITATGQRVTLRCSPRSGDLSVYWYQQSLDQGLQFLIQYYNGEERAKGNILERFSAQQFPDLHSELNLSSLELGDSALYFCASREAERGTGELFFGEGSRLTVL.

This clonotype was counted at least ten times. The chain employs TRBV19 and TRBJ1-1; possible D gene TRBD1, 5 bases. V lost 3 bases to trimming and J lost 8 bases, with 16 bases between them. The CDR3 runs to 14 residues. Looked up from germline, CDR1 is LNHDA and CDR2 is SQIVND (reference sequence). In nucleotides, the CDR3 is TGTGCCAGTAGTATCCCAAGACAGCCACGAGAAGCTTTCTTT. Its translation is CASSIPRQPREAFF.